Shown below are 13 T cell receptor beta chains from a single sample sequenced in a study of technical replicates of blood from a handful of donors. Produced via immunoSEQ multiplex PCR; TCRdb's table is partial and in-frame only. The data hold 55,000 to 75,000 clones, with nearly 95% observed a single time. The source material was PBMCs. The receptors come from a human donor in good health. Some clones in this sample may be carry-over from other donors' samples.

The rearrangement uses TRBV19 and TRBJ2-3; possibly TRBD2 for D (7 bases). With 7 bases removed from V and 0 bases from J, the gap between germline ends came to 17 bases. The CDR3 loop spans 16 amino acids. Germline CDR1 reads LNHDA; CDR2 reads SQIVND (reference sequence). In nucleotides, the CDR3 is TGTGCCAGTAAAATGGGGGGGGCGACTAGCACAGATACGCAGTATTTT. Translation gives CASKMGGATSTDTQYF.

The chain carries TRBV19 and TRBJ2-3, with 7 bases aligning to TRBD1. The CDR3 loop spans 14 amino acids. CDR1 is LNHDA, CDR2 SQIVND, per germline (reference sequence). With V trimmed by 8 bases and J by 0 bases, 5 bases remained unmatched. CDR3 nucleotides: TGTGCCAGTGGATACAGGGGAAGCACAGATACGCAGTATTTT. As protein: CASGYRGSTDTQYF.

This clone was counted a single time. The chain employs TRBV4-3 and TRBJ1-2; 7 bases line up with TRBD1. The junction had 3 bases not matched to a gene; V was cut back by 1 base and J by 4 bases. Looked up from germline, CDR1 is LGHNA and CDR2 is YSLEER. This CDR3 is built from 14 residues. Written as DNA, the CDR3 is TGCGCCAGCAGCCAAGGACAGGGCGTCTATGGCTACACCTTC. This sequence encodes CASSQGQGVYGYTF.

This rearrangement joins TRBV7-9 to TRBJ2-3; 8 bases fit TRBD2. Germline CDR1 SEHNR, CDR2 FQNEAQ (reference sequence). J gave up 2 bases and V 4 bases, and 8 bases lay outside the gene matches. The CDR3 totals 16 residues. The CDR3 spells CASSSDLAGHTDTQYF. The CDR3 DNA reads as TGTGCCAGCAGCTCCGATCTAGCGGGCCACACAGATACGCAGTATTTT. The variable domain in full, completed from reference TRBV7-9 and TRBJ2-3, reads DTGVSQNPRHKITKRGQNVTFRCDPISEHNRLYWYRQTLGQGPEFLTYFQNEAQLEKSRLLSDRFSAERPKGSFSTLEIQRTEQGDSAMYLCASSSDLAGHTDTQYFGPGTRLTVL.

Here the CDR3 DNA reads TGCGCCAGCAGCGATCCAGGGAGGGAGACCCAGTACTTC. This translates into CASSDPGRETQYF. The chain carries TRBV5-1 and TRBJ2-5, with D perhaps TRBD2 (6 bases). CDR1 and CDR2 (germline): SGHRS, YFSETQ. The CDR3 totals 13 residues. V shed 4 bases and J shed 5 bases, with 12 bases lying between them. Together with reference TRBV5-1 and TRBJ2-5, the CDR3 gives the full variable domain: KAGVTQTPRYLIKTRGQQVTLSCSPISGHRSVSWYQQTPGQGLQFLFEYFSETQRNKGNFPGRFSGRQFSNSRSEMNVSTLELGDSALYLCASSDPGRETQYFGPGTRLLVL.

V and J are TRBV4-2 and TRBJ1-4; perhaps TRBD1 as D (6 bases). Deletions cut 0 bases from V and 7 bases from J, with 15 bases between. The CDR3 is 16 residues long. Germline-derived CDR1 and CDR2 are LGHNA and YNFKEQ. In nucleotides, the CDR3 is TGTGCCAGCAGCCAAGAGCGGCAGGGAGGGGGTGAAAAACTGTTTTTT. Translating it yields CASSQERQGGGEKLFF.

About this clone itself: Relative to the germline gene, one junction end is altered; a read error may explain this. The J gene is TRBJ1-1, the V gene TRBV5-1; D gene ambiguous. The CDR3 totals 12 residues. Germline lookup yields CDR1 SGHRS and CDR2 YFSETQ. The CDR3 DNA follows: TGCGCCAGCAGCTTGGCCCGTAAGACACCAATCTTT. Amino acids: CASSLARKTPIF. Based on the CDR3 plus reference TRBV5-1 and TRBJ1-1, the full variable domain is KAGVTQTPRYLIKTRGQQVTLSCSPISGHRSVSWYQQTPGQGLQFLFEYFSETQRNKGNFPGRFSGRQFSNSRSEMNVSTLELGDSALYLCASSLARKTPIFGQGTRLTVV.

The rearrangement uses TRBV27 and TRBJ2-2; 7 nucleotides line up with TRBD2. This CDR3 comprises 13 residues. With 6 bases clipped from V and 2 bases from J, the junction kept 0 bases outside the gene matches. The germline V gene has CDR1 MNHEY and CDR2 SMNVEV (reference sequence). The CDR3 region is CASRGLNTGELFF. CDR3 bases: TGTGCCAGCAGGGGACTAAACACCGGGGAGCTGTTTTTT.

This chain joins TRBV4-3 and TRBJ2-3; no clear D. This CDR3 has 16 residues. Germline V gene sequence: CDR1 LGHNA, CDR2 YSLEER. Deletions cut 0 bases from V and 1 base from J, with 11 bases between. The CDR3 DNA follows: TGCGCCAGCAGCCAAGACCATGAACAACGCACAGATACGCAGTATTTT. Translation: CASSQDHEQRTDTQYF.

J is TRBJ1-6 and V is TRBV7-9, with D possibly being TRBD1 (5 bases). Germline CDR1 and CDR2: SEHNR and FQNEAQ (reference sequence). V was clipped by 2 bases and J by 0 bases, with 8 bases between them. The CDR3 is 16 amino acids. The CDR3, as DNA: TGTGCCAGCAGCTTAACGGGGGGCTCCTATAATTCACCCCTCCACTTT. It encodes CASSLTGGSYNSPLHF.

The chain has TRBV6-5 and TRBJ1-6, with TRBD1 identical over 7 bases. The CDR3 contains 13 residues. Germline CDR1 is MNHEY and CDR2 is SVGAGI. V dropped 5 bases and J dropped 10; count of bases not matched to a gene: 5. CDR3 amino acids: CASSPQGWSPLHF. The CDR3 DNA follows: TGTGCCAGCAGTCCACAGGGGTGGTCACCCCTCCACTTT.

The rearrangement uses TRBV10-3 and TRBJ1-1, with D unclear. The ends were cut back, 10 bases at V and 1 base at J, with 10 bases in the middle. Germline assignment: CDR1 ENHRY and CDR2 SYGVKD. CDR3 size: 12 residues. The CDR3 bases are TGTGCCACCAATCGGGGGAACACTGAAGCTTTCTTT. It translates to CATNRGNTEAFF.

V is TRBV2 and J is TRBJ2-7; D gene ambiguous. Germline loops: CDR1 SNHLY, CDR2 FYNNEI. V was clipped by 4 bases and J by 0 bases, with 10 bases between them. This CDR3 region has 14 residues. In DNA, the CDR3 is TGTGCCAGCAGTGGATGGCCTCTCTCCTACGAGCAGTACTTC. It encodes CASSGWPLSYEQYF.